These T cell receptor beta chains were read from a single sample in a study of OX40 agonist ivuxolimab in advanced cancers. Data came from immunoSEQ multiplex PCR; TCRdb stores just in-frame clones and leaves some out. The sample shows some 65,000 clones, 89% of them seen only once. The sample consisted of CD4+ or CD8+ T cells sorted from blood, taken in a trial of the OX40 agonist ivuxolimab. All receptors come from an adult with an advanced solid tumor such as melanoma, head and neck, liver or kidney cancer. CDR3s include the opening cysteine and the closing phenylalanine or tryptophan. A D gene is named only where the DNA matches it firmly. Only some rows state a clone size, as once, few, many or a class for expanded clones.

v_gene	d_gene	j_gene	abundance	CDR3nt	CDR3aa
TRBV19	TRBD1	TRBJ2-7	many	TGTGCCAGTAGTAATAGTCGGGACAGGGTGGACGAGCAGTACTTC	CASSNSRDRVDEQYF
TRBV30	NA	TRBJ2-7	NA	TGTGCCTGGAGTGTACGCGGAGGGGAGTACGAGCAGTACTTC	CAWSVRGGEYEQYF
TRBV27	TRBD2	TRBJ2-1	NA	TGTGCCAGCAGTTTGTTTAGCGGGGGTTACAATGAGCAGTTCTTC	CASSLFSGGYNEQFF
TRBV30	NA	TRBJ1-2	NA	TGTGCCTGGAGGACTACCGCGGGGGTAGCTAACTATGGCTACACCTTC	CAWRTTAGVANYGYTF
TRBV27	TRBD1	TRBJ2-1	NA	TGTGCCAGCAGTCAAGGGGGCTGGGGTGAGCAGTTCTTC	CASSQGGWGEQFF
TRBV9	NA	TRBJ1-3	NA	TGTGCCAGCAGCGTCACCGCACGATCGCCGGGGGACACCATATATTTT	CASSVTARSPGDTIYF
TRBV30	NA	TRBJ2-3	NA	TGTGCCTGGAGGGACCCAGGGGCCGGCACAGATACGCAGTATTTT	CAWRDPGAGTDTQYF
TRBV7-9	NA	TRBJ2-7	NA	TGTGCCAGCGACCTAGGGCAGGGATTTTACGAGCAGTACTTC	CASDLGQGFYEQYF
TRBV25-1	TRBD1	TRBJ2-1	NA	TGTGCCAGCAGTCTCACAGGGGCCAATGAGCAGTTCTTC	CASSLTGANEQFF
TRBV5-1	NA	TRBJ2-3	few	TGCGCCAGCAGCTTGACCTGGGATACGCAGTATTTT	CASSLTWDTQYF
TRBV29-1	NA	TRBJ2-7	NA	TGCAGCGTTGTTAGGGATTATCCTGGAGAGCAGTACTTC	CSVVRDYPGEQYF
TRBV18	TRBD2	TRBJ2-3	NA	TGTGCCAGCTCACCACCGGCTTTACTAGCGGACAGCACAGATACGCAGTATTTT	CASSPPALLADSTDTQYF
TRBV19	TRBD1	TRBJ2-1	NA	TGTGCCAGTAGTTCTCAACGGGACAGGGTTGTCAATGAGCAGTTCTTC	CASSSQRDRVVNEQFF
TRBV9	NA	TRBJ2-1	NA	TGTGCCAGCAGCGTAGGGGGACTCACCCCTTACAATGAGCAGTTCTTC	CASSVGGLTPYNEQFF
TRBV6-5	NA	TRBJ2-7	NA	TGTGCCAGCAGTGCTCAGAAATATGGCTCCTACGAGCAGTACTTC	CASSAQKYGSYEQYF
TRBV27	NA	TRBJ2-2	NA	TGTGCCAGCGAGTTGGGCGGGGAGCTGTTTTTT	CASELGGELFF
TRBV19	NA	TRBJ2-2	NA	TGTGCCAGTAGTATTTGGGTACAGAACACCGGGGAGCTGTTTTTT	CASSIWVQNTGELFF
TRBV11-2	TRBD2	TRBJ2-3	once	TGTGCCAGCAGCTCCACCCGGGGGGTGGTAGATACGCAGTATTTT	CASSSTRGVVDTQYF
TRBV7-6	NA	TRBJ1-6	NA	TGTGCCAGCAGCTTAGATCACCCCAGAGCTATGAATTCACCCCTCCACTTT	CASSLDHPRAMNSPLHF
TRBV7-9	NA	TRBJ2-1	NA	TGTGCCAGCAGAGAGTTGGGGGACAATGAGCAGTTCTTC	CASRELGDNEQFF
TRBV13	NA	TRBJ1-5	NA	TGTGCCAGCAGCTTAGGGGATCAGCCCCAGCATTTT	CASSLGDQPQHF
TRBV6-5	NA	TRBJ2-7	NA	TGTGCCAGCAGTTACTTCGCAGGGGCCTACGAGCAGTACTTC	CASSYFAGAYEQYF
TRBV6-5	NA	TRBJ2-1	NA	TGTGCCAGCAGTTACATAGGGGGCTCCTACAATGAGCAGTTCTTC	CASSYIGGSYNEQFF
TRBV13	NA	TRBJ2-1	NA	TGTGCCAGCAGCCACAGGGACCCCTACAATGAGCAGTTCTTC	CASSHRDPYNEQFF
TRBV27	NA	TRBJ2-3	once	TGTGCCAGCAGGGTGGGATCAGGTCCCACAGATACGCAGTATTTT	CASRVGSGPTDTQYF
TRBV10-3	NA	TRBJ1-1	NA	TGTGCCATCAGTGAGTCTCAGCAGACGGAAGCTTTCTTT	CAISESQQTEAFF
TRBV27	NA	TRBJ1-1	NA	TGTGCCAGCAGTGTCAGGGACCTGACTGAAGCTTTCTTT	CASSVRDLTEAFF
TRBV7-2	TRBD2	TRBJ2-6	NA	TGTGCCAGCAGCCATGTCCTAGGGCAGGGAGGGTCTGGGGCCAACGTCCTGACTTTC	CASSHVLGQGGSGANVLTF
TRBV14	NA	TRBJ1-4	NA	TGTGCCAGCAGCCAAGCAGGGGTCTTGAATGAAAAACTGTTTTTT	CASSQAGVLNEKLFF
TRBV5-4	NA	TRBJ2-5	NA	TGTGCCAGCAGCTTCATGGCGCGGAAGGAGACCCAGTACTTC	CASSFMARKETQYF
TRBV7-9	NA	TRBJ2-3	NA	TGTGCCAGCAGCTCATGGGCAGATACGCAGTATTTT	CASSSWADTQYF
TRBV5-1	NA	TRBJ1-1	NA	TGCGCCAGCAGCTTGGTGCAGGCTAACACTGAAGCTTTCTTT	CASSLVQANTEAFF
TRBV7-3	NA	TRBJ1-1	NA	TGTGCCAGCAGCTTAAACCCAGGGAGGAACACTGAAGCTTTCTTT	CASSLNPGRNTEAFF
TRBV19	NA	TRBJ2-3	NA	TGTGCCAGTAGTATAATGACAGGTTTGCAGTATTTT	CASSIMTGLQYF
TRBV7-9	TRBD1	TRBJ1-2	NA	TGTGCCAGCCTATCCGCTGCAGGGGGAATTAACTATGGCTACACCTTC	CASLSAAGGINYGYTF
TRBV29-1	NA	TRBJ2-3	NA	TGCAGCGTCCCCCGCGACTTAAGCACAGATACGCAGTATTTT	CSVPRDLSTDTQYF
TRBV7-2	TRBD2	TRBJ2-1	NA	TGTGCCAGCAGCTTACGGGGGGGAATCCCAGACAATGAGCAGTTCTTC	CASSLRGGIPDNEQFF
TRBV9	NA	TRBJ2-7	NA	TGTGCCAGCAGCCCCCGGGACATGAACTACGAGCAGTACTTC	CASSPRDMNYEQYF
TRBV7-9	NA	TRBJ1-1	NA	TGTGCCAGCAGCCTCTCAAGCAGGCTGAACACTGAAGCTTTCTTT	CASSLSSRLNTEAFF
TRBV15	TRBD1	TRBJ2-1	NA	TGTGCCACCAGCAGAGAGGGACAGGGTTTCGATGAGCAGTTCTTC	CATSREGQGFDEQFF
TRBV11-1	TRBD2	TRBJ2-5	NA	TGTGCCAGCAGCTTAGGCAGCGGCGGGGGGGCCCTCCAAGAGACCCAGTACTTC	CASSLGSGGGALQETQYF
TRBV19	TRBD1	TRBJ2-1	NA	TGTGCCAGTAGTCCCAATCCGGGACAGGGTTACAATGAGCAGTTCTTC	CASSPNPGQGYNEQFF
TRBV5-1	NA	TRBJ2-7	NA	TGCGCCAGCAGCCTACGTAGCTCCTACGAGCAGTACTTC	CASSLRSSYEQYF
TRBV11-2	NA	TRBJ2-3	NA	TGTGCCAGCAGCTTAGACTTTACTGACACAGATACGCAGTATTTT	CASSLDFTDTDTQYF
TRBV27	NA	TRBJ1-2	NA	TGTGCCAGCGGACAGTCCTATGGCTACACCTTC	CASGQSYGYTF
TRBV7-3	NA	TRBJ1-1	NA	TGTGCCAGCAGCTTAGATGCCTATAGTCCGGCTTTCTTT	CASSLDAYSPAFF
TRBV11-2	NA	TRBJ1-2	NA	TGTGCCAGCAGCTCCCCGACAGACCCAGCTAACTATGGCTACACCTTC	CASSSPTDPANYGYTF
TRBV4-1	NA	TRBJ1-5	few	TGCGCCAGCAGCCAAGGATCGGCCGGCAATCAGCCCCAGCATTTT	CASSQGSAGNQPQHF
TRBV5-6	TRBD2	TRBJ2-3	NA	TGTGCCAGCAGCACCTGGCCCCCAAGTAAGCGGGGGGGCACAGATACGCAGTATTTT	CASSTWPPSKRGGTDTQYF
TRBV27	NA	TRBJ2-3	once	TGTGCCAGCAGTAACCGAAAAGCCCTGGGCACAGATACGCAGTATTTT	CASSNRKALGTDTQYF